This entry describes one T cell receptor (beta chain). No antigen is known for it. The CDR3 spans 14 residues. Unmatched junction bases numbered 10, after V lost 2 bases and J lost 10 bases. Germline V lookup: CDR1 SNHLY, CDR2 FYNNEI. The sample originates from a study of cytomegalovirus exposure and HLA in healthy donors. The PCR contained 60 Vbeta and 13 Jbeta primers. Generated by immunoSEQ multiplex PCR, the TCRdb table keeps only in-frame clones and is missing some. Here the sample spans over 90,000 clones, approximately 72% being singletons. Study-wide findings and caveats: Later on, a genetic analysis was performed. It linked a missense variant in DCLRE1C with V- and J-gene trimming of TCR beta.

The V gene is TRBV2, the J gene TRBJ1-2; 7 bases are a match to TRBD1. The sample consisted of PBMCs. This TCR was recovered from a female donor in good health and CMV-seropositive. Here the CDR3 reads CASSERAFQGDYTF. In DNA, the CDR3 is TGTGCCAGCAGTGAACGAGCCTTCCAGGGGGACTACACCTTC.